Below, 5 T cell receptor beta chains from the same sample are listed, as sequenced in a study of T cell clonality in common variable immunodeficiency. Some clones are missing from TCRdb's copy, which holds only in-frame ones; the method was immunoSEQ multiplex PCR. Recorded here are about 81,000 clones, none singletons. What was sequenced was peripheral blood mononuclear cells. These receptors were collected from a person aged 18-69 years in good health.

This clone was seen at least ten times. The CDR3 end falls 3 residues outside the read, so it is completed with the germline J gene. The chain recombines TRBV19 with TRBJ2-7, with 8 bases aligning to TRBD1. With V trimmed by 6 bases and J by 0 bases, 19 bases remained unmatched. Germline V lookup: CDR1 LNHDA, CDR2 SQIVND (reference sequence). The CDR3 sequence is 19 residues long. CDR3 DNA, as far as it was read: TGTGCCAGTAGAGGAGGAGGGACAGGTCCCTCCCTGAGCTCCTACGAG. Translating gives CASRGGGTGPSLSSYE. The whole CDR3 sequence reads CASRGGGTGPSLSSYEQYF. The whole variable domain, remainder taken from reference TRBV19 and TRBJ2-7, is DGGITQSPKYLFRKEGQNVTLSCEQNLNHDAMYWYRQDPGQGLRLIYYSQIVNDFQKGDIAEGYSVSREKKESFPLTVTSAQKNPTAFYLCASRGGGTGPSLSSYEQYFGPGTRLTVT.

This clone was recorded many times. The CDR3 is cut off 3 residues early in the read; its end comes from the germline J gene. J is TRBJ1-5 and V is TRBV23-1, with 7 bases identical to TRBD1. TRBV23-1 is an open reading frame, and its role is uncertain. V lost 2 bases and J lost 5; bases outside the gene matches: 6. The CDR3 consists of 15 residues. Incomplete CDR3 DNA: TGCGCCAGCAGTCAACGGGACAGCGGGTATCAGCCC. Translating it yields CASSQRDSGYQP. The entire CDR3 protein reads CASSQRDSGYQPQHF.

At least ten counts were recorded for this clone. The read ends 3 residues shy of where the CDR3 ends; the end is completed using the germline J gene. This chain joins TRBV10-1 and TRBJ2-1, with D unresolved. The CDR3 loop spans 15 amino acids. V lost 3 bases and J lost 9, with 18 bases in between. Germline-derived CDR1 and CDR2 are WNHNN and SYGVQD (reference sequence). The CDR3 spells CASSDSTAYRSEQFF. The DNA read from the CDR3 is TGCGCCAGCAGTGACTCAACAGCTTATCGGAGTGAG.

This clone was observed many times. Read coverage stops 3 residues before the CDR3 terminus; the germline J gene supplies the remainder. V gene TRBV7-3 combines with J gene TRBJ2-3; the D gene is possibly TRBD2 (6 bases). Trimming pared 2 bases from V and 6 bases from J, leaving 12 bases between. This CDR3 is built from 14 residues. CDR1 is SGHTA and CDR2 is FQGTGA in the germline V gene. Incomplete CDR3 DNA: TGTGCCAGCAGCTTACTGGGACTCCCTGATACG. Protein: CASSLLGLPDT. The CDR3, in full, reads CASSLLGLPDTQYF.

There are many counts of this clone. Sequencing ends 3 residues short of the CDR3 end; the germline J gene provides the rest. The gene calls are TRBV29-1 and TRBJ2-5; 7 bases align to TRBD1. CDR3 length: 13 amino acids. J was trimmed by 0 bases and V by 7 bases; bases with no gene match: 5. Germline V gene sequence: CDR1 SQVTM, CDR2 ANQGSEA. The CDR3 spells CSATGEYQETQYF. The CDR3 DNA, read in part, is TGCAGCGCCACAGGGGAGTACCAAGAGACC. The full variable domain, its missing parts supplied by reference TRBV29-1 and TRBJ2-5, is SAVISQKPSRDICQRGTSLTIQCQVDSQVTMMFWYRQQPGQSLTLIATANQGSEATYESGFVIDKFPISRPNLTFSTLTVSNMSPEDSSIYLCSATGEYQETQYFGPGTRLLVL.